This is a list of T cell receptor beta chains from one sample in a study of breast tumors, draining lymph nodes, adjacent tissues. TCRdb used MiXCR to reprocess the multiplex PCR reads, holding one entry per CDR3 protein. This sample has 250,000 or so distinct CDR3 sequences, with around 30% found just once. Sequencing used axillary lymph node tissue. Receptor source: a female donor with breast cancer. Some clones in this sample may be carry-over from other donors' samples. The CDR3 runs from the conserved cysteine through the conserved F or W. The D gene is left open where the match is weak. Clone size is stated in some rows and not others, as once, few, many or a class when expanded.

>TRBJ2-2|many|16|TRBD1|TRBV5-8
CASSPGQGVLTGELFF
TGTGCCAGCAGCCCCGGACAGGGGGTCCTCACCGGGGAGCTGTTTTTT
>TRBJ2-1|many|13|-|TRBV11-2
CASSASAYNEQFF
TGTGCCAGCAGCGCCAGCGCTTACAATGAGCAGTTCTTC
>TRBJ2-3|many|11|-|TRBV30
CAWSVLGTQYF
TGTGCCTGGAGTGTACTAGGAACGCAGTATTTT
>TRBJ2-2|-|14|TRBD1|TRBV6-2/TRBV6-3
CASSPGQGGGELFF
TGTGCCAGCAGTCCCGGACAGGGGGGCGGGGAGCTGTTTTTT
>TRBJ2-2|-|14|-|TRBV7-9
CASSLARGTGGLFF
TGTGCCAGCAGCTTAGCCAGGGGGACCGGGGGGCTGTTTTTT
>TRBJ2-1|many|17|TRBD2|TRBV11-3
CASSKGLAGGPYNEQFF
TGTGCCAGCAGCAAGGGACTAGCGGGAGGCCCCTACAATGAGCAGTTCTTC
>TRBJ1-5|many|15|TRBD1|TRBV7-2
CASSLQGVGNQPQHF
TGTGCCAGCAGCTTACAGGGGGTAGGCAATCAGCCCCAGCATTTT
>TRBJ2-5|few|13|TRBD1|TRBV28
CASSGDSQETQYF
TGTGCCAGCAGTGGGGACAGCCAAGAGACCCAGTACTTC
>TRBJ2-1|many|17|-|TRBV12-3/TRBV12-4
CASSSIPPPRAHYEQFF
TGTGCCAGCAGTTCAATACCACCCCCTCGGGCACACTATGAGCAGTTCTTC
>TRBJ2-1|-|17|TRBD2|TRBV15
CATYRSGRAGIRNEQFF
TGTGCCACCTATCGGTCGGGGAGGGCCGGGATAAGGAATGAGCAGTTCTTC
>TRBJ2-3|many|16|TRBD2|TRBV7-9
CASSKTGRASTDTQYF
TGTGCCAGCAGCAAGACCGGGAGGGCCTCCACAGATACGCAGTATTTT
>TRBJ1-5|many|14|-|TRBV20-1
CSAERRYSNQPQHF
TGCAGTGCTGAGAGACGGTATAGCAATCAGCCCCAGCATTTT
>TRBJ1-2|many|14|-|TRBV27
CASSLGGDNYGYTF
TGTGCCAGCAGTTTAGGGGGCGATAACTATGGCTACACCTTC
>TRBJ2-3|many|12|-|TRBV6-6
CASSVGTDTQYF
TGTGCCAGCAGTGTCGGCACAGATACGCAGTATTTT
>TRBJ2-1|many|16|TRBD2|TRBV7-2
CASSTRTSGRLNEQFF
TGTGCCAGCAGCACCCGGACTAGCGGGAGGCTCAATGAGCAGTTCTTC
>TRBJ2-2|many|15|-|TRBV20-1
CSADLSTTNTGELFF
TGCAGTGCTGACCTCAGTACTACGAACACCGGGGAGCTGTTTTTT
>TRBJ2-3|few|15|-|TRBV28
CASSFGRYPPDTQYF
TGTGCCAGCAGTTTCGGGCGTTACCCCCCAGATACGCAGTATTTT
>TRBJ1-2|few|12|TRBD1|TRBV27
CASRYRTGSYTF
TGTGCCAGCAGATACAGGACAGGGAGCTACACCTTC
>TRBJ1-4|many|15|-|TRBV6-5
CASRDSGSTNEKLFF
TGTGCCAGCAGGGACAGCGGGTCAACTAATGAAAAACTGTTTTTT
>TRBJ2-3|many|18|TRBD2|TRBV4-1
CASSQEGWASGSTDTQYF
TGCGCCAGCAGCCAAGAAGGGTGGGCTAGCGGGAGCACAGATACGCAGTATTTT
>TRBJ2-2|many|16|-|TRBV9
CASSVVGGGNTGELFF
TGTGCCAGCAGCGTAGTAGGGGGTGGGAACACCGGGGAGCTGTTTTTT
>TRBJ2-1|many|16|-|TRBV4-1
CASSQVGGLSYNEQFF
TGCGCCAGCAGCCAAGTAGGGGGGCTCTCCTACAATGAGCAGTTCTTC
>TRBJ2-1|-|16|TRBD2|TRBV4-1
CASRQDLGGGYNEQFF
TGCGCCAGCAGACAAGATTTGGGGGGGGGGTACAATGAGCAGTTCTTC
>TRBJ1-6|many|13|-|TRBV7-8
CASSLEGRSPLHF
TGTGCCAGCAGCTTAGAGGGACGTTCACCCCTCCACTTT
>TRBJ2-7|many|16|TRBD2|TRBV7-3
CASSLGEGGSTYEQYF
TGTGCCAGCAGCTTAGGGGAGGGCGGGAGCACCTACGAGCAGTACTTC
>TRBJ1-1|-|12|-|TRBV11-3
CASSYGRSEAFF
TGTGCCAGCAGTTATGGGAGATCTGAAGCTTTCTTT
>TRBJ2-7|many|13|-|TRBV6-6
CASTPTGSYEQYF
TGTGCCAGCACCCCGACAGGCTCCTACGAGCAGTACTTC
>TRBJ2-1|many|15|-|TRBV11-2
CASTRGSSSYNEQFF
TGTGCCAGCACCCGGGGATCAAGCTCCTACAATGAGCAGTTCTTC
>TRBJ2-3|few|18|-|TRBV19
CASSKRLVGGVGTDTQYF
TGTGCCAGTAGTAAAAGACTAGTTGGAGGAGTTGGCACAGATACGCAGTATTTT
>TRBJ2-5|many|16|-|TRBV5-8
CASSLGGDRVKETQYF
TGTGCCAGCAGCCTCGGGGGGGACAGGGTGAAAGAGACCCAGTACTTC
>TRBJ2-6|once|17|TRBD1|TRBV12-5
CASGFLPDRPGANVLTF
TGTGCTAGTGGTTTTCTCCCGGACAGGCCCGGGGCCAACGTCCTGACTTTC